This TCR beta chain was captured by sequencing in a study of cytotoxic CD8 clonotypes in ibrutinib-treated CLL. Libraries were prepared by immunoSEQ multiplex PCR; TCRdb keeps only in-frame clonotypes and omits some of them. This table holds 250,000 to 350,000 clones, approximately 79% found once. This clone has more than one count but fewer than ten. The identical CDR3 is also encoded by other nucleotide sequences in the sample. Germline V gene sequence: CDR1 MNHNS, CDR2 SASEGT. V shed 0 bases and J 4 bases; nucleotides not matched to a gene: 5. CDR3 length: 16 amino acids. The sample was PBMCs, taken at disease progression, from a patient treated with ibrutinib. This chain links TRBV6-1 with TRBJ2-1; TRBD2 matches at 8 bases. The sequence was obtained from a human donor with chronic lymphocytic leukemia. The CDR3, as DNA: TGTGCCAGCAGTGAAGCGGCGGGGGGATCTTACAATGAGCAGTTCTTC. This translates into CASSEAAGGSYNEQFF.